This T cell receptor beta chain is from a study of neurological immune-mediated disorders. Germline V gene sequence: CDR1 DFQATT, CDR2 SNEGSKA (reference sequence). This CDR3 comprises 11 residues. V gave up 8 bases and J gave up 6 bases, with 11 bases separating them. One entry per CDR3 protein results from TCRdb running MiXCR on the 5' RACE reads. The table has approximately 30,000 distinct CDR3 sequences, approximately 5.4% seen once; the top ten hold around 2%. In this sample, this clonotype is medium-sized. The sequenced material came from CD4+ T cells from blood. This clonotype originated in a woman in her forties or fifties in good health. The V gene is TRBV20-1, the J gene TRBJ2-1, with D perhaps matching TRBD2 (5 bases). CDR3 DNA sequence: TGCAGTCCGCTAGGAGGCAATGAGCAGTTCTTC. Its translation is CSPLGGNEQFF.